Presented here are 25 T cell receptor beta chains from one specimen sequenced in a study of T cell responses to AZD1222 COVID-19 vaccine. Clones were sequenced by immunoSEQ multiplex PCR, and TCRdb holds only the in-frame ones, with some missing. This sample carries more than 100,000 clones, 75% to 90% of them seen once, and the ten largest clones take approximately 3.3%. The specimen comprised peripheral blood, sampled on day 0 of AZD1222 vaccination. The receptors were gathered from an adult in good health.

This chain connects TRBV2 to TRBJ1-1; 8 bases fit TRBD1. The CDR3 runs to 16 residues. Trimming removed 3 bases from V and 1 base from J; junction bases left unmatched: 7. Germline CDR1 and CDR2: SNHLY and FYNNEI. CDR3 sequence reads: CASSDLRTGWNTEAFF. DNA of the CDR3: TGTGCCAGCAGTGACCTTAGGACAGGGTGGAACACTGAAGCTTTCTTT.

CDR3 protein: CASSSPGQGAYEQYF. CDR3 coding DNA: TGTGCCAGCAGTTCTCCGGGACAGGGGGCATACGAGCAGTACTTC. The J gene is TRBJ2-7, the V gene TRBV28, with 12 bases matching TRBD1. V gave up 4 bases and J gave up 4 bases; unmatched junction bases: 5. This CDR3 has 15 amino acids. Germline V gene sequence: CDR1 MDHEN, CDR2 SYDVKM.

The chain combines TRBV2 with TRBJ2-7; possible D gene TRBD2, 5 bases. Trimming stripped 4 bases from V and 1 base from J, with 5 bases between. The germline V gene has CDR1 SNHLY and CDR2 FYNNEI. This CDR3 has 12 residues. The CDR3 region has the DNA TGTGCCAGCAGTGGGGAGTCCTACGAGCAGTACTTC. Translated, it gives CASSGESYEQYF.

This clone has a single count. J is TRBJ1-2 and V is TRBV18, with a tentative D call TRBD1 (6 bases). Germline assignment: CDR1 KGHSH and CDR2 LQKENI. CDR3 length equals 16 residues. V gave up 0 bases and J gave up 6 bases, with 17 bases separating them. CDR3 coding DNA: TGTGCCAGCTCACCACCGGAAATAGAAGGGGGAAATGGCTACACCTTC. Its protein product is CASSPPEIEGGNGYTF.

The CDR3 bases are TGTGCCAGCAGCCGGAGGACAGAACTAGCCAAAAACATTCAGTACTTC. Protein: CASSRRTELAKNIQYF. This rearrangement joins TRBV7-2 to TRBJ2-4, with D maybe TRBD1 (6 bases). CDR3 length: 16 amino acids. The V end lost 5 bases, the J end lost 0 bases, and 14 bases lay between the germline ends. Germline V lookup: CDR1 SGHTA, CDR2 FQGNSA.

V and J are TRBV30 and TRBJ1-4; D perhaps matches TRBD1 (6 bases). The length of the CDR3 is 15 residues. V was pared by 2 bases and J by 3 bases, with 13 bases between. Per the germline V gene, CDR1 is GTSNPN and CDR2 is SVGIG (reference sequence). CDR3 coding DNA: TGTGCCTGGAGTTTCACAGGGTCGGCTAATGAAAAACTGTTTTTT. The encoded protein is CAWSFTGSANEKLFF.

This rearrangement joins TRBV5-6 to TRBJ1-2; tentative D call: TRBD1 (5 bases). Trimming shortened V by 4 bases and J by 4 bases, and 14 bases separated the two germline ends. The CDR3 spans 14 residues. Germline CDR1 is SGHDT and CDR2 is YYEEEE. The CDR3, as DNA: TGTGCCAGCAGCCCCGAGGTGGGGGGCTATGGCTACACCTTC. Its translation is CASSPEVGGYGYTF.

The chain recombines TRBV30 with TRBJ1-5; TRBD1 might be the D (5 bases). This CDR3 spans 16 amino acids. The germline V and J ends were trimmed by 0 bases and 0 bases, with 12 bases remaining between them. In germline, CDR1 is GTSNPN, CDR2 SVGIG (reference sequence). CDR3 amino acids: CAWSVGWGNSNQPQHF. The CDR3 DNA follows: TGTGCCTGGAGTGTAGGGTGGGGCAATAGCAATCAGCCCCAGCATTTT.

CDR3 region: CASSPAGARRDNEQFF. In nucleotides, the CDR3 is TGTGCCAGCAGCCCTGCCGGGGCCCGGAGGGACAATGAGCAGTTCTTC. The rearrangement uses TRBV7-9 and TRBJ2-1; possible D gene TRBD2, 6 bases. CDR3 length: 16 amino acids. V lost 5 bases, J lost 5 bases, and 19 bases lay in between. The germline V gene encodes CDR1 SEHNR and CDR2 FQNEAQ (reference sequence). The variable domain in full, completed from reference TRBV7-9 and TRBJ2-1, reads DTGVSQNPRHKITKRGQNVTFRCDPISEHNRLYWYRQTLGQGPEFLTYFQNEAQLEKSRLLSDRFSAERPKGSFSTLEIQRTEQGDSAMYLCASSPAGARRDNEQFFGPGTRLTVL.

This chain's CDR3 is CASSKEAGGPNSPLHF. The CDR3 DNA follows: TGTGCCAGCAGCAAAGAAGCAGGGGGCCCTAATTCACCCCTCCACTTT. The rearrangement joins TRBV9 to TRBJ1-6; 8 positions agree with TRBD1. The CDR3 is made up of 16 amino acids. Trimming cost V 4 bases and J 6 bases; bases outside gene matches: 9. Germline CDR1 reads SGDLS; CDR2 reads YYNGEE.

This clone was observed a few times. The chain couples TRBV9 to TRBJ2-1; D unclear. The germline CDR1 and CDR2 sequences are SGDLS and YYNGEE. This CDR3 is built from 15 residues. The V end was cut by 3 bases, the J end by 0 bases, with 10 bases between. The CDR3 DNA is TGTGCCAGCAGCGAGGACGCGAGCTCCTACAATGAGCAGTTCTTC. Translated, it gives CASSEDASSYNEQFF.

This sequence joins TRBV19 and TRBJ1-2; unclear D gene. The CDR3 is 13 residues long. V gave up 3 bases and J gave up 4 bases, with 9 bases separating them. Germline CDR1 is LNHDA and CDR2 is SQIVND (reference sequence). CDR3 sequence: CASSMLGGYGYTF. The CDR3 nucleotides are TGTGCCAGTAGTATGTTAGGAGGCTATGGCTACACCTTC.

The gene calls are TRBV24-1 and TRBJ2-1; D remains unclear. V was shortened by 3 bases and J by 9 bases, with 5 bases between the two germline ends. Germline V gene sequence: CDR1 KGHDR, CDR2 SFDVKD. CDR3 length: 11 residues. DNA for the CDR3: TGTGCCACCAGTGATGTAGGTGAGCAGTTCTTC. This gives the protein CATSDVGEQFF.

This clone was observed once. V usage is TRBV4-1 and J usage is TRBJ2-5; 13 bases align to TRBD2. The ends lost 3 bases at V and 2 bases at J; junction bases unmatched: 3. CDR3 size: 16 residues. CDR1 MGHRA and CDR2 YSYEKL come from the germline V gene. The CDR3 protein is CASSQTLAGGQETQYF. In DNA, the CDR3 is TGCGCCAGCAGCCAGACACTAGCGGGGGGGCAAGAGACCCAGTACTTC.

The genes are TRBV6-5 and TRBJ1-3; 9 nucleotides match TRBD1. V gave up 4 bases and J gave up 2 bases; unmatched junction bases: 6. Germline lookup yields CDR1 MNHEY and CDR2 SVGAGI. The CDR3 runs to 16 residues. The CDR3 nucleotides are TGTGCCAGCAGTTTTACCGGGACAGGGACTGGAAACACCATATATTTT. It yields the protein CASSFTGTGTGNTIYF.

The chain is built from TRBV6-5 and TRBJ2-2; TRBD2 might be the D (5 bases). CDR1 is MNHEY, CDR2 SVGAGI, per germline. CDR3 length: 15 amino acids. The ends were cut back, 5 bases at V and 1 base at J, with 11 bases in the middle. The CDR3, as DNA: TGTGCCAGCAGTAATGAGGGCCTGAACACCGGGGAGCTGTTTTTT. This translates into CASSNEGLNTGELFF.

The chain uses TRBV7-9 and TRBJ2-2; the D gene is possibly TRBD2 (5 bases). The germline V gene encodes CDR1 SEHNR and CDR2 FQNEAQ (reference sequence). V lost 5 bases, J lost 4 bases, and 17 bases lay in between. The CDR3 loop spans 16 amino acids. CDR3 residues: CASSRPGLEITGELFF. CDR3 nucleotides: TGTGCCAGCAGCCGCCCCGGACTTGAAATCACCGGGGAGCTGTTTTTT.

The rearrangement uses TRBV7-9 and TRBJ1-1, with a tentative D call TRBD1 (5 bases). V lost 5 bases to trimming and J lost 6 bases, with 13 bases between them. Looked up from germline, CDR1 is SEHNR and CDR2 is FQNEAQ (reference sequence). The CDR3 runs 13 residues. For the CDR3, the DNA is TGTGCCAGCAGCCGCTCCGGGGGATCTGAAGCTTTCTTT. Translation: CASSRSGGSEAFF.

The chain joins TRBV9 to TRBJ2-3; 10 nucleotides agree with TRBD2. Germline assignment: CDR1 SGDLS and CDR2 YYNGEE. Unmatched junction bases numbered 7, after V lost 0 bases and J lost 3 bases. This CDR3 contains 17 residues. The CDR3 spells CASSVGGAGGLTDTQYF. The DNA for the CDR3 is TGTGCCAGCAGCGTAGGAGGAGCGGGAGGGCTAACAGATACGCAGTATTTT.

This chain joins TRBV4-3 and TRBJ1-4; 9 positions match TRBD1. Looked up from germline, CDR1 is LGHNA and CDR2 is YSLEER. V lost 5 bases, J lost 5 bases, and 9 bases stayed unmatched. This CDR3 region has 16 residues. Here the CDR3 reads CASSSNRGPVNEKLFF. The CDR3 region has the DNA TGCGCCAGCAGCTCAAACAGGGGGCCCGTAAATGAAAAACTGTTTTTT.

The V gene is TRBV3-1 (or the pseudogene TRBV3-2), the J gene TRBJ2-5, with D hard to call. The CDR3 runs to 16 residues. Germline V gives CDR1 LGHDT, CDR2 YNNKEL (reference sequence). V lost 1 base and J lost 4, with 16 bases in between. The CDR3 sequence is CASSQAHWRPTETQYF. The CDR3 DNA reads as TGTGCCAGCAGCCAAGCCCATTGGCGGCCGACAGAGACCCAGTACTTC.

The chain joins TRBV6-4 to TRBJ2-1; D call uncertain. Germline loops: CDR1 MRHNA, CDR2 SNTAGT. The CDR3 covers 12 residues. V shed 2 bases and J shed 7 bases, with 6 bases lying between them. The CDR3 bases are TGTGCCAGCAGTGACAGGAAGAATGAGCAGTTCTTC. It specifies CASSDRKNEQFF.

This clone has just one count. This chain's CDR3 is CATSRGQEHINYGYTF. CDR3 DNA: TGTGCCACCAGCAGAGGACAGGAACACATTAACTATGGCTACACCTTC. The chain recombines TRBV15 with TRBJ1-2, with D possibly matching TRBD1 (6 bases). CDR1 is LNHNV, CDR2 YYDKDF, per germline (reference sequence). V was trimmed by 1 base and J by 1 base, leaving 13 bases between them. The length of the CDR3 is 16 residues.

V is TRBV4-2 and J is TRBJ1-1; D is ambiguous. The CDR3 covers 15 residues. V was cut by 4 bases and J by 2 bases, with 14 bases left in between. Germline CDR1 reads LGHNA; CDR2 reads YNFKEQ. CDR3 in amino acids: CASSPRRFPNTEAFF. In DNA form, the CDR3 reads TGTGCCAGCAGCCCAAGACGCTTCCCCAACACTGAAGCTTTCTTT.

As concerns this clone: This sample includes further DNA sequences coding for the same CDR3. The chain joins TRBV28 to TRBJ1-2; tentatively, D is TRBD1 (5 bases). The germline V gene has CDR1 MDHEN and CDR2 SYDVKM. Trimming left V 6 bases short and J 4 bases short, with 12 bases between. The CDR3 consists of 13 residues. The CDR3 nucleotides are TGTGCCAGCAGCCGGGACCGGCCCTATGGCTACACCTTC. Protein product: CASSRDRPYGYTF.